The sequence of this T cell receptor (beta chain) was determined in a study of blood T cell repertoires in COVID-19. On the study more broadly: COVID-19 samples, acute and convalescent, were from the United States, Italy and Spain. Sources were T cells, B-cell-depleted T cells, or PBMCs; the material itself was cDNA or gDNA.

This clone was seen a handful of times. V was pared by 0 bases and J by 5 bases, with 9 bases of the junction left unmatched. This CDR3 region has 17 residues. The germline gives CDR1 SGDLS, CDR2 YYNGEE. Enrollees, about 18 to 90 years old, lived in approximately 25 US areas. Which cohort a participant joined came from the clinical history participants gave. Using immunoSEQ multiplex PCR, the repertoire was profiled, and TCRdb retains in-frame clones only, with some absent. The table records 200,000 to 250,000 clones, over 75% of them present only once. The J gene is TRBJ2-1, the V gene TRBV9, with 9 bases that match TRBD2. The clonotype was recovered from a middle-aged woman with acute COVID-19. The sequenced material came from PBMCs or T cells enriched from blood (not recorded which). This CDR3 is CASSVGPAGGRDNEQFF. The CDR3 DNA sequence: TGTGCCAGCAGCGTAGGTCCAGCGGGAGGTAGGGACAATGAGCAGTTCTTC.